The rows below give T cell receptor beta chains drawn from one sample of a study of response to subunit inactivated influenza vaccine. TCRdb re-analysed the RT-PCR reads in MiXCR, keeping a single row per CDR3 protein. Here the sample spans about 650,000 distinct CDR3 sequences, 15% to 18% being singletons. The sample was PBMCs from blood, taken approximately 13 days after vaccination. These receptors came from a man in his fifties or sixties who received an inactivated influenza vaccine. CDR3s include the opening cysteine and the closing phenylalanine or tryptophan. The D gene is left open where the match is weak. Not every row has a clone size; where given, it reads once, few, many or a size class.

clone_size	d_call	j_call	v_call	cdr3_nt	cdr3_aa
few	TRBD2	TRBJ2-1	TRBV20-1	TGCAGTGCTCCCGAGACCGGACTAGCGGGAGGCCGTTTTGGCAATGAGCAGTTCTTC	CSAPETGLAGGRFGNEQFF
few	TRBD1	TRBJ1-5	TRBV3-1	TGTGCCAGCGGGACAGGGGGCAATCAGCCCCAGCATTTT	CASGTGGNQPQHF
.	.	TRBJ1-1	TRBV4-3	TGCGCCAGCAGCCACTCGGTCTCACTAGTTCTGAACACTGAAGCTTTCTTT	CASSHSVSLVLNTEAFF
.	.	TRBJ2-2	TRBV12-3/TRBV12-4	TGTGCCAGCAAACCTTGGACAGAATACACCGGGGAGCTGTTTTTT	CASKPWTEYTGELFF
.	TRBD1	TRBJ2-5	TRBV6-5	TGTGCCAGCAGTTACTCCGGCAGGGGGCAGGAGACCCAGTACTTC	CASSYSGRGQETQYF
once	TRBD2	TRBJ2-5	TRBV20-1	TGCAGTGCTACAGAACAGGGACTAGGGACCCAGTACTTC	CSATEQGLGTQYF
many	.	TRBJ1-2	TRBV5-5	TGTGCCAGCAGCTTGAGTACGGACTATGGCTACACCTTC	CASSLSTDYGYTF
many	.	TRBJ1-5	TRBV5-1	TGCGCCAGCAGCTTGGATGGGTACAGCAATCAGCCCCAGCATTTT	CASSLDGYSNQPQHF
few	TRBD2	TRBJ2-3	TRBV25-1	TGTGCCAGCAGTGATTCTAGCGGGTACACAGATACGCAGTATTTT	CASSDSSGYTDTQYF
few	.	TRBJ2-3	TRBV7-2	TGTGCCAGCAGCTTCTCGGTTTATAGGGCAGATACGCAGTATTTT	CASSFSVYRADTQYF
.	TRBD1	TRBJ2-7	TRBV7-3	TGTGCCAGCAGTCTAACGGCGGACAGGGGCTACGAGCAGTACTTC	CASSLTADRGYEQYF
.	TRBD1	TRBJ1-6	TRBV20-1	TGCAGTGCTAGATCAGGGGGTGGAGGCTATAATTCACCCCTCCACTTT	CSARSGGGGYNSPLHF
.	.	TRBJ2-3	TRBV7-9	TGTGCCAGCAGCCCGCAAAAGACCAGCACAGATACGCAGTATTTT	CASSPQKTSTDTQYF
few	.	TRBJ2-3	TRBV3-1	TGTGCCAGCAGCCTGACTGAGTATACGCAGTATTTT	CASSLTEYTQYF
few	TRBD2	TRBJ2-1	TRBV28	TGTGCCAGCAGTTTTGGGCTAGCGGGAGGATACAATGAGCAGTTCTTC	CASSFGLAGGYNEQFF
few	.	TRBJ2-1	TRBV3-1	TGTGCCAGCAGCCAAGAATTGCGGGGAGGGGGTGAGCAGTTCTTC	CASSQELRGGGEQFF